The 24 T cell receptor beta chains reported below all come from one sample, sequenced in a study of cytomegalovirus exposure and HLA in healthy donors. The PCR was carried out with 60 Vbeta primers and 13 Jbeta primers. Assay: immunoSEQ multiplex PCR; the TCRdb copy retains only in-frame clones and omits some. This table holds some 200,000 clones, approximately 81% found once. The specimen sequenced was PBMCs. These receptors came from a man aged 45 to 65 in good health and CMV-seronegative.

V usage is TRBV28 and J usage is TRBJ1-1; no firm D call. V lost 6 bases and J 5 bases, leaving 13 bases between the germline ends. This CDR3 is 13 amino acids long. Per germline, CDR1 MDHEN and CDR2 SYDVKM. The CDR3 DNA sequence: TGTGCCAGCAGCTCAGCGCGGAGGACTGAAGCTTTCTTT. The encoded protein is CASSSARRTEAFF.

J is TRBJ1-4 and V is TRBV19; D is unclear. The V end lost 3 bases, the J end lost 10 bases, and 9 bases lay between the germline ends. CDR1 and CDR2 from the germline V gene are LNHDA and SQIVND (reference sequence). The CDR3 covers 12 residues. The DNA for the CDR3 is TGTGCCAGTAGTATCGGGGTCGGAAAACTGTTTTTT. Translating gives CASSIGVGKLFF.

This chain joins TRBV12-5 and TRBJ1-3; D unclear. Germline values: CDR1 LGHNT, CDR2 FRNRAP. With 0 bases removed from V and 8 bases from J, the gap between germline ends came to 20 bases. This CDR3 has 17 amino acids. The CDR3 reads CASGLVRPSAGKYTIYF. CDR3 bases: TGTGCTAGTGGTTTGGTAAGGCCATCCGCGGGAAAATACACCATATATTTT.

The gene calls are TRBV2 and TRBJ2-5; the D gene is possibly TRBD1 (5 bases). Germline V lookup: CDR1 SNHLY, CDR2 FYNNEI. CDR3 length: 15 residues. The germline V and J ends were trimmed by 5 bases and 5 bases, with 18 bases remaining between them. The CDR3 nucleotides read TGTGCCAGCAGTTCAGAACAGGTCCAAAAGGAGACCCAGTACTTC. This sequence encodes CASSSEQVQKETQYF.

The genes are TRBV29-1 and TRBJ2-1, with D perhaps TRBD2 (5 bases). Germline V gives CDR1 SQVTM, CDR2 ANQGSEA. The CDR3 covers 16 residues. V shed 8 bases and J shed 4 bases, with 24 bases lying between them. CDR3 region: CSPLKIERTGYNEQFF. The CDR3 coding sequence is TGCAGCCCCCTTAAAATTGAACGTACGGGGTACAATGAGCAGTTCTTC.

V usage is TRBV19 and J usage is TRBJ2-5; a weak D match, TRBD1 (6 bases). This CDR3 region has 13 residues. V lost 3 bases to trimming and J lost 6 bases, with 11 bases between them. Germline V gene lookup returns CDR1 LNHDA and CDR2 SQIVND (reference sequence). In nucleotides, the CDR3 is TGTGCCAGTAGTATTAACAGGGAACAGACCCAGTACTTC. Protein: CASSINREQTQYF.

V usage is TRBV9 and J usage is TRBJ1-5; no clear D. Between the trimmed V and J ends, which lost 0 bases and 0 bases, there was a span of 4 bases. The CDR3 spans 14 residues. CDR1 is SGDLS and CDR2 is YYNGEE in the germline V gene. CDR3 DNA: TGTGCCAGCAGCGTAGACTATAGCAATCAGCCCCAGCATTTT. Amino acids: CASSVDYSNQPQHF. The full variable domain, with the rest looked up from reference TRBV9 and TRBJ1-5, is DSGVTQTPKHLITATGQRVTLRCSPRSGDLSVYWYQQSLDQGLQFLIQYYNGEERAKGNILERFSAQQFPDLHSELNLSSLELGDSALYFCASSVDYSNQPQHFGDGTRLSIL.

This clone showed up just a few times. The rearrangement joins TRBV28 to TRBJ1-6; no clear D gene. The CDR3 runs 11 residues. V lost 10 bases to trimming and J lost 12 bases, with 13 bases between them. CDR1 is MDHEN, CDR2 SYDVKM, per germline. The CDR3 bases are TGTGCCACCGCAAGCCCCGGACCCCTCCACTTT. Translated, it gives CATASPGPLHF.

J is TRBJ1-1 and V is TRBV19; D is perhaps TRBD1 (5 bases). The length of the CDR3 is 14 residues. The V gene lost 1 base and the J gene lost 1 base, with 7 bases spanning the gap. CDR1 and CDR2 from the germline V gene are LNHDA and SQIVND (reference sequence). The CDR3 here is CASSIGGENTEAFF. CDR3 coding DNA: TGTGCCAGTAGTATAGGGGGCGAGAACACTGAAGCTTTCTTT. Drawing the rest from reference TRBV19 and TRBJ1-1, the complete variable domain is DGGITQSPKYLFRKEGQNVTLSCEQNLNHDAMYWYRQDPGQGLRLIYYSQIVNDFQKGDIAEGYSVSREKKESFPLTVTSAQKNPTAFYLCASSIGGENTEAFFGQGTRLTVV.

This clone was seen only a few times. The chain carries TRBV11-2 and TRBJ1-2; 8 bases are a match to TRBD1. Unmatched junction bases numbered 3, after V lost 5 bases and J lost 4 bases. CDR1 SGHAT and CDR2 FQNNGV come from the germline V gene. The CDR3 extends over 13 amino acids. Written as DNA, the CDR3 is TGTGCCAGCAGCGGACAGGGAGGCTATGGCTACACCTTC. It translates to CASSGQGGYGYTF.

Notes on this clone: The same CDR3 arises from other DNA sequences in this sample as well. This chain links TRBV5-1 with TRBJ1-2; TRBD1 agrees at 9 bases. With 0 bases clipped from V and 7 bases from J, the junction kept 1 base outside the gene matches. The V gene's germline CDR1 is SGHRS and CDR2 YFSETQ. The CDR3 loop spans 13 amino acids. The CDR3 protein is CASSLGTGAGYTF. Written as DNA, the CDR3 is TGCGCCAGCAGCTTGGGGACAGGGGCTGGCTACACCTTC.

The CDR3: CASRIRDTLNSPLHF. In DNA form, the CDR3 reads TGTGCCAGCAGGATCCGGGACACCCTTAATTCACCCCTCCACTTT. The chain has TRBV2 and TRBJ1-6; D is possibly TRBD1 (6 bases). Trimming left V 6 bases short and J 6 bases short, with 15 bases between. The CDR3 sequence is 15 residues long. Looked up from germline, CDR1 is SNHLY and CDR2 is FYNNEI.

This chain joins TRBV27 and TRBJ2-2; 13 nucleotides align to TRBD2. Germline V gives CDR1 MNHEY, CDR2 SMNVEV (reference sequence). The CDR3 consists of 15 residues. The V gene end was trimmed by 6 bases and the J gene end by 4 bases; junction bases not matched to a gene: 2. The CDR3 loop reads CASRRTSGGTGELFF. CDR3 bases: TGTGCCAGCAGACGGACTAGCGGGGGCACCGGGGAGCTGTTTTTT.

The gene calls are TRBV7-9 and TRBJ2-2; the D gene is possibly TRBD2 (5 bases). The germline V gene has CDR1 SEHNR and CDR2 FQNEAQ (reference sequence). Trimming took off 5 bases at V and 5 bases at J, with 9 bases between the two ends. The CDR3 is 13 amino acids. The CDR3 bases are TGTGCCAGCAGCCCCCCGGGAACCGGGGAGCTGTTTTTT. It yields the protein CASSPPGTGELFF.

CDR3 DNA: TGCAGCGTACCTAGAAGGGACAGGAGAGACAATGAGCAGTTCTTC. Residues: CSVPRRDRRDNEQFF. This rearrangement joins TRBV29-1 to TRBJ2-1; 8 bases are shared with TRBD1. There are 15 residues in the CDR3. Germline V gene sequence: CDR1 SQVTM, CDR2 ANQGSEA. V lost 6 bases to trimming and J lost 5 bases; unmatched junction nucleotides: 12.

The rearrangement joins TRBV2 to TRBJ2-2; D remains ambiguous. CDR1 is SNHLY and CDR2 is FYNNEI in the germline V gene. Trimming shortened V by 2 bases and J by 6 bases, and 7 bases separated the two germline ends. The CDR3 totals 13 residues. DNA for the CDR3: TGTGCCAGCAGTGAACGAGAGGCCGGGGAGCTGTTTTTT. This gives the protein CASSEREAGELFF.

This sequence joins TRBV12-5 and TRBJ2-1; 8 bases agree with TRBD1. This CDR3 is built from 15 residues. The germline V gene has CDR1 LGHNT and CDR2 FRNRAP. V shed 1 base and J 7 bases; nucleotides not matched to a gene: 6. For the CDR3, the DNA is TGTGCTAGTGGTTTGGGACAGGGGAGGCCTAATGAGCAGTTCTTC. Protein sequence: CASGLGQGRPNEQFF.

This rearrangement joins TRBV7-9 to TRBJ2-5; D might be TRBD2 (6 bases). Germline loops: CDR1 SEHNR, CDR2 FQNEAQ (reference sequence). This CDR3 has 16 residues. Trimming stripped 3 bases from V and 5 bases from J, with 19 bases between. CDR3 residues: CASSFILPGGKETQYF. The DNA for the CDR3 is TGTGCCAGCAGCTTTATCCTCCCGGGCGGGAAGGAGACCCAGTACTTC.

V gene TRBV5-1 combines with J gene TRBJ2-5; perhaps TRBD1 as D (5 bases). V was cut by 4 bases and J by 2 bases, with 18 bases left in between. The CDR3 loop spans 16 amino acids. CDR1 is SGHRS and CDR2 is YFSETQ in the germline V gene. This CDR3 is CASSVRGWQVQETQYF. The CDR3 DNA reads TGCGCCAGCAGCGTTAGGGGTTGGCAAGTTCAAGAGACCCAGTACTTC.

V gene TRBV6-1 combines with J gene TRBJ1-5; D possibly corresponds to TRBD1 (5 bases). The CDR3 extends over 13 amino acids. Germline values: CDR1 MNHNS, CDR2 SASEGT. Trimming pared 5 bases from V and 5 bases from J, leaving 10 bases between. As DNA, the CDR3 is TGTGCCAGCAGTCCTCGGGGGGATCAGCCCCAGCATTTT. Translation gives CASSPRGDQPQHF.

The rearrangement links TRBV5-1 to TRBJ2-2; D might be TRBD2 (5 bases). Germline assignment: CDR1 SGHRS and CDR2 YFSETQ. V dropped 0 bases and J dropped 6 bases, with 12 bases sitting between them. The CDR3 extends over 15 amino acids. The CDR3 loop reads CASSLEASWAGELFF. The CDR3 DNA is TGCGCCAGCAGCTTGGAGGCTAGCTGGGCCGGGGAGCTGTTTTTT.

This sequence joins TRBV27 and TRBJ1-2, with 8 bases lining up with TRBD1. CDR1 is MNHEY and CDR2 is SMNVEV in the germline V gene (reference sequence). This CDR3 spans 16 amino acids. With V trimmed by 5 bases and J by 3 bases, 11 bases remained unmatched. CDR3 sequence: CASSPSTGEVDYGYTF. CDR3 nucleotide sequence: TGTGCCAGCAGTCCTTCGACAGGGGAAGTGGACTATGGCTACACCTTC.

V and J are TRBV5-8 and TRBJ1-1; a weak D match, TRBD1 (5 bases). The CDR3 has 14 amino acids. CDR1 SGHTS and CDR2 YDEGEE come from the germline V gene. V dropped 4 bases and J dropped 6 bases, with 16 bases sitting between them. CDR3 coding DNA: TGTGCCAGCAGCCTCGAACATGGAGGGGCTGAAGCTTTCTTT. It codes for CASSLEHGGAEAFF. The whole variable domain, filled in from reference TRBV5-8 and TRBJ1-1, reads EAGVTQSPTHLIKTRGQQATLRCSPISGHTSVYWYQQALGLGLQFLLWYDEGEERNRGNFPPRFSGRQFPNYSSELNVNALELEDSALYLCASSLEHGGAEAFFGQGTRLTVV.

This clone was detected only once. This rearrangement joins TRBV4-1 to TRBJ2-5; a possible D gene is TRBD1 (5 bases). CDR3 length: 15 amino acids. Trimming left V 1 base short and J 5 bases short, with 14 bases between. Per germline, CDR1 MGHRA and CDR2 YSYEKL. CDR3: CASSQVAGLQETQYF. CDR3 coding DNA: TGCGCCAGCAGCCAAGTAGCAGGGCTGCAGGAGACCCAGTACTTC.